This paragraph covers one TCR beta chain sequence. Antigen: not known. Repertoires were generated with immunoSEQ multiplex PCR, while TCRdb's copy carries only in-frame clones and drops some. The data contain roughly 64,000 clones, roughly 90% of them singletons. Germline CDR1 is SGHRS and CDR2 is YFSETQ. The junction had 10 bases not matched to a gene; V was cut back by 4 bases and J by 3 bases. This CDR3 contains 15 residues. This sample is part of a study of lymphopenia after photon versus proton radiotherapy. Study-level findings and limits: After the lymphocyte nadir, photon-treated repertoires showed oligoclonal expansion, especially of CD8+ Temra cells. Under photons, naive T cells and diversity fell while effector/memory populations rose. Authors raise, but do not show, better survival with proton therapy.

This receptor was taken from a man older than 75 with esophageal cancer. The chain employs TRBV5-1 and TRBJ2-7; 7 positions agree with TRBD1. The sample here was peripheral blood, taken from a patient treated with proton-based radiotherapy. CDR3 sequence reads: CASSPRVPGGYEQYF. The CDR3, as DNA: TGCGCCAGCAGCCCGAGGGTCCCAGGGGGCTACGAGCAGTACTTC.